This T cell receptor beta chain was recorded in a study of regulatory T cells in long-lasting Graves disease. The CDR3 is 14 residues long. Per the germline V gene, CDR1 is SGHNT and CDR2 is YYREEE (reference sequence). V shed 0 bases, J shed 6 bases, and the junction held 2 bases outside the gene matches. This clonotype was counted a few times. A much bigger clone sits one base away, suggesting this may be a read error. Specified time point: newly diagnosed GD, antithyroid drugs for less than 3 months. Generation of the TCR library employed RNA extracted from PBMCs. Into tubes containing EDTA, approximately 9 milliliters of peripheral blood were drawn. Building of the TCR beta libraries involved iRepertoire HTBI primers and Arm-PCR of CDR3 regions. Each CDR3 protein is one row after TCRdb ran MiXCR on the multiplex PCR reads. The table lists 350,000 to 500,000 distinct CDR3 sequences, about a sixth of them singletons.

These same records also appear under a second study, on T cells in Graves' hyperthyroidism and ophthalmopathy.

This specimen consisted of peripheral blood mononuclear cells (PBMCs), obtained at new diagnosis, from a patient treated with antithyroid drugs. The V call is TRBV5-4, the J call TRBJ2-7, with TRBD2 identical over 11 bases. The sequence came from a woman under 40 with Graves disease. CDR3 loop: CASSLALAGAEQYF. DNA of the CDR3: TGTGCCAGCAGCTTGGCACTAGCGGGAGCCGAGCAGTACTTC.